The following is a TCR beta chain sequence with its context. Its matching antigen is unknown. Unique molecular identifiers tagged the TCRbeta library. TCRdb re-analysed the PCR reads in MiXCR, keeping a single row per CDR3 protein. The data contain hundreds of thousands of distinct CDR3 sequences, 13% of them singletons. This CDR3 is 11 amino acids long. CDR1 and CDR2 (germline): DFQATT, SNEGSKA (reference sequence). V was shortened by 8 bases and J by 3 bases, with 11 bases between the two germline ends. The sample comes from a study of T-cell reconstitution after alpha-beta-depleted transplantation in children. Findings and limits, study-wide: Reportedly, only several hundred clones from non-depleted graft cells drove alpha-beta T-cell counts at about two months. Once a year had passed after transplant, T-cell counts and diversity came mostly from newly produced T cells. Surviving recipient cells, namely T cells and thymic progenitors, were the source of high day-60 TCRbeta diversity in some patients.

The sequenced sample was PBMCs, mostly from graft donor cells, obtained 360 days after TCRalphabeta/CD19-depleted stem cell transplant. The sequence came from a male patient under 18 who had a stem cell transplant for acute myeloid leukemia, so the T cells may come from the graft donor. The chain uses TRBV20-1 and TRBJ2-7, with TRBD2 as a possible D gene (5 bases). The CDR3 DNA follows: TGCAGTTTTGTAGCGATCTACGAGCAGTACTTC. As protein: CSFVAIYEQYF.